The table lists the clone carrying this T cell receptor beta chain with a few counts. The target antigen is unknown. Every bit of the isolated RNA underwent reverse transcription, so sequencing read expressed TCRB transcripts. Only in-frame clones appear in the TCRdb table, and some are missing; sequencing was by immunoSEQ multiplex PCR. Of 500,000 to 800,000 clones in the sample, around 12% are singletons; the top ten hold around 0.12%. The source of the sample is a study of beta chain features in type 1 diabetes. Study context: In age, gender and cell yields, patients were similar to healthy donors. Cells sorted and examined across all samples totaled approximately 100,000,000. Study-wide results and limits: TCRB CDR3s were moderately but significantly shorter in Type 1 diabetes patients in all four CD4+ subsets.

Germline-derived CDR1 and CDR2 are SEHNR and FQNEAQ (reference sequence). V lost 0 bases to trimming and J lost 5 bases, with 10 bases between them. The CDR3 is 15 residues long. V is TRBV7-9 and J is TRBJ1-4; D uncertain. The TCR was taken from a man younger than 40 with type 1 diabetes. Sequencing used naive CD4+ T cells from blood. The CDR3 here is CASSLARHGNEKLFF. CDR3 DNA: TGTGCCAGCAGCTTAGCGCGCCACGGAAATGAAAAACTGTTTTTT.